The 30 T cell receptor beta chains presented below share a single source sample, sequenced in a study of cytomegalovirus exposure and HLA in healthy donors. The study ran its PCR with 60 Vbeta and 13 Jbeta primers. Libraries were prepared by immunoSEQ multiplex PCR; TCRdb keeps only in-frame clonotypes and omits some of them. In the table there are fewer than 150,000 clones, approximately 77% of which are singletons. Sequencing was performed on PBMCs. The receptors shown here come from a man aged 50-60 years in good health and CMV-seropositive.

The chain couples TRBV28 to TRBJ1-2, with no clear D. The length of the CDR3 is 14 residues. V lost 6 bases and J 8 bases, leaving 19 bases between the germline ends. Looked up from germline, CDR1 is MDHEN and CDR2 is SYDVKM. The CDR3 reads CASSSRGLGRGYTF. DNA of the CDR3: TGTGCCAGCAGCAGCCGGGGTTTAGGGAGGGGCTACACCTTC.

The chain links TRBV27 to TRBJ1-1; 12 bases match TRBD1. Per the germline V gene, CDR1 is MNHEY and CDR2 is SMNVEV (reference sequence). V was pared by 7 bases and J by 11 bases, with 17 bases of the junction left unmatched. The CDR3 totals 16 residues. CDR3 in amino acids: CASTPEGQGAAGGAFF. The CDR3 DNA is TGTGCCAGCACCCCAGAGGGACAGGGGGCAGCGGGAGGGGCTTTCTTT.

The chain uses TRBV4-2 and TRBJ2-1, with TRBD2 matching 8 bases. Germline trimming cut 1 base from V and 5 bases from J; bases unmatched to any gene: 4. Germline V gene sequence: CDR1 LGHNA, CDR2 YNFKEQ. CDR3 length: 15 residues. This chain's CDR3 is CASSQVLAEDNEQFF. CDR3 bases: TGTGCCAGCAGCCAAGTACTAGCGGAGGACAATGAGCAGTTCTTC.

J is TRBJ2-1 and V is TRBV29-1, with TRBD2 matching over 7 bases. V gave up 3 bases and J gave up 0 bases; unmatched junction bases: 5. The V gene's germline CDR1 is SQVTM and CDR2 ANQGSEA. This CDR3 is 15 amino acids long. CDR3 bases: TGCAGCGTTGATCGGGGGAGGGTCTCCTACAATGAGCAGTTCTTC. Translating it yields CSVDRGRVSYNEQFF.

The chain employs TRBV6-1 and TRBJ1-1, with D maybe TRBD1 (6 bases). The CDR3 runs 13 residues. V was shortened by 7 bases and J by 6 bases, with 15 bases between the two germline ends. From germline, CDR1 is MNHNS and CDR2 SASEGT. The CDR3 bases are TGTGCCAGCAAGGAACCCGGACAGTCTGAAGCTTTCTTT. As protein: CASKEPGQSEAFF.

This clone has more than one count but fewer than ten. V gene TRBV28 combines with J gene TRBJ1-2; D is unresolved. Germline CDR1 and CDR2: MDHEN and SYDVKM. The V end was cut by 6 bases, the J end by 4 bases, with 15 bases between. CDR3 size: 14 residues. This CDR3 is CASRHTAEPYGYTF. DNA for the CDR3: TGTGCCAGCAGGCATACAGCGGAGCCCTATGGCTACACCTTC.

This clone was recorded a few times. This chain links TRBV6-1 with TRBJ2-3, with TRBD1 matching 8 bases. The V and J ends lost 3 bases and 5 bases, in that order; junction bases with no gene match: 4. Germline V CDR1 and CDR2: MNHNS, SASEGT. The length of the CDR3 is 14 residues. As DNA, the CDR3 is TGTGCCAGCAGTGAGACAGGGGAGGAAGATACGCAGTATTTT. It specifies CASSETGEEDTQYF.

The CDR3 protein is CASSLSGSSGYTF. In DNA, the CDR3 is TGCGCCAGCAGCTTAAGCGGATCGAGTGGCTACACCTTC. This rearrangement joins TRBV5-1 to TRBJ1-2; D not resolved. The V gene lost 2 bases and the J gene lost 7 bases, with 12 bases spanning the gap. Germline values: CDR1 SGHRS, CDR2 YFSETQ. The CDR3 consists of 13 residues.

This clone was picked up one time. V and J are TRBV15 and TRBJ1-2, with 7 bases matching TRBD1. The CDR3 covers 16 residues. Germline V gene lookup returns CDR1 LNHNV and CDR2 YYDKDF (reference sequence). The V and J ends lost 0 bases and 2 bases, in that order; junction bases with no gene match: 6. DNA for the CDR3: TGTGCCACCAGCAGAGATCGGGGGACAGTCAACTATGGCTACACCTTC. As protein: CATSRDRGTVNYGYTF. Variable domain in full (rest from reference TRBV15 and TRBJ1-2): DAMVIQNPRYQVTQFGKPVTLSCSQTLNHNVMYWYQQKSSQAPKLLFHYYDKDFNNEADTPDNFQSRRPNTSFCFLDIRSPGLGDTAMYLCATSRDRGTVNYGYTFGSGTRLTVV.

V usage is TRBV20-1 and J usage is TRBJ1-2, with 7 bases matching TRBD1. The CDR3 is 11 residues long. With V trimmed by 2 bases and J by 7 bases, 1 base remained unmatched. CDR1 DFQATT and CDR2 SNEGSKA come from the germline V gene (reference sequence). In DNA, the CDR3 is TGCAGTGCTAGACAGGGGGGTGGCTACACCTTC. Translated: CSARQGGGYTF.

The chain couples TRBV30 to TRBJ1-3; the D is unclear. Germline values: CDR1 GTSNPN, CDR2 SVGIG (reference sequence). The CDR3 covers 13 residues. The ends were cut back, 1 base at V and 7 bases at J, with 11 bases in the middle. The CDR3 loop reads CAWSGQDRNTIYF. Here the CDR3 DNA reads TGTGCCTGGAGTGGGCAGGATCGGAACACCATATATTTT. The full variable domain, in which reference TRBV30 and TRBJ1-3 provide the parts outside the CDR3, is SQTIHQWPATLVQPVGSPLSLECTVEGTSNPNLYWYRQAAGRGLQLLFYSVGIGQISSEVPQNLSASRPQDRQFILSSKKLLLSDSGFYLCAWSGQDRNTIYFGEGSWLTVV.

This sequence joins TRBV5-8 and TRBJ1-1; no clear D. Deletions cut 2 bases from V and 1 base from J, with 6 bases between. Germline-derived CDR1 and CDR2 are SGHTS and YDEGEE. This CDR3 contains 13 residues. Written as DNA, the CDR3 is TGTGCCAGCAGCTTACTATGGAACACTGAAGCTTTCTTT. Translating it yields CASSLLWNTEAFF. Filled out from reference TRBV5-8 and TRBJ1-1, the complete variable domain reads EAGVTQSPTHLIKTRGQQATLRCSPISGHTSVYWYQQALGLGLQFLLWYDEGEERNRGNFPPRFSGRQFPNYSSELNVNALELEDSALYLCASSLLWNTEAFFGQGTRLTVV.

CDR3 sequence: CASSQDPANTGELFF. CDR3 DNA sequence: TGCGCCAGCAGCCAAGATCCTGCGAACACCGGGGAGCTGTTTTTT. The chain links TRBV4-3 to TRBJ2-2; no clear D. Germline V gene lookup returns CDR1 LGHNA and CDR2 YSLEER. V lost 0 bases and J lost 0, with 5 bases in between. The CDR3 spans 15 residues.

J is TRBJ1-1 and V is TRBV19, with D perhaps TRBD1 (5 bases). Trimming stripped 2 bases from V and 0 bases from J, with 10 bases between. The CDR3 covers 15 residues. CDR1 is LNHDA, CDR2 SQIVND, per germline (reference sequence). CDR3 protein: CASSISQGVNTEAFF. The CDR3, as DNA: TGTGCCAGTAGTATAAGTCAAGGGGTGAACACTGAAGCTTTCTTT.

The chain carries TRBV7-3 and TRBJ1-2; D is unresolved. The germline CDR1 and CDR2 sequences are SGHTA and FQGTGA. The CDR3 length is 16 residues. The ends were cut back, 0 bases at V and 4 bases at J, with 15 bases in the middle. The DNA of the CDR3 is TGTGCCAGCAGCTTAACCGGGAGCTCTGGCGGCTATGGCTACACCTTC. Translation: CASSLTGSSGGYGYTF.

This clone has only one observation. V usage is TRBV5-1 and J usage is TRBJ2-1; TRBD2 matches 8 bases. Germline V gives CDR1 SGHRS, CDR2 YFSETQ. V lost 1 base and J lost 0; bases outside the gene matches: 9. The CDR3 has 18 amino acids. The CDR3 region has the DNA TGCGCCAGCAGCTTGTCGGCGGGAGGCCCCCTCTCCTACAATGAGCAGTTCTTC. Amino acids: CASSLSAGGPLSYNEQFF.

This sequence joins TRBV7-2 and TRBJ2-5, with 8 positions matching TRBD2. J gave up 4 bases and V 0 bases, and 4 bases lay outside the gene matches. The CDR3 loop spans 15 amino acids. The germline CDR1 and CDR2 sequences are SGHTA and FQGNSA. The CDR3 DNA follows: TGTGCCAGCAGCTTAGCGGTAACTAGCGGAGAGACCCAGTACTTC. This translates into CASSLAVTSGETQYF.

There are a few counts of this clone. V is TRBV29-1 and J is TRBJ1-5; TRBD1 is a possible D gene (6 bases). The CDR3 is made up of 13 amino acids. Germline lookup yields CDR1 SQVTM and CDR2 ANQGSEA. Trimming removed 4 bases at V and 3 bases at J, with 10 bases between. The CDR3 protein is CSVGQGINQPQHF. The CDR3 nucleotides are TGCAGCGTTGGCCAGGGGATCAATCAGCCCCAGCATTTT.

The CDR3 bases are TGTGCCAGCAAGAGGGCGGCCTATGGCTACACCTTC. The encoded protein is CASKRAAYGYTF. The V gene is TRBV28, the J gene TRBJ1-2; D unclear. The CDR3 covers 12 residues. Germline V gene data show CDR1 as MDHEN and CDR2 as SYDVKM. Deletions cut 7 bases from V and 4 bases from J, with 10 bases between.

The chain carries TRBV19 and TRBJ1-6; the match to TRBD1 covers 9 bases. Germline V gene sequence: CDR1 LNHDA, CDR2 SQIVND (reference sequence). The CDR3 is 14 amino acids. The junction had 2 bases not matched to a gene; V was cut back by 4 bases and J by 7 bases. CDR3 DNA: TGTGCCAGTAGTAGGGACAGGGAGAATTCACCCCTCCACTTT. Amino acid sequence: CASSRDRENSPLHF.

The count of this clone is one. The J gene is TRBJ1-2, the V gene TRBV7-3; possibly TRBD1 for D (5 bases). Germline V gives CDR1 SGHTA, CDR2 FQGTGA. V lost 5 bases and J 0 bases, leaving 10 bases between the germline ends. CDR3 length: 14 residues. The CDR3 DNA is TGTGCCAGCAGCCCGGGGGGGACTAACTATGGCTACACCTTC. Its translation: CASSPGGTNYGYTF. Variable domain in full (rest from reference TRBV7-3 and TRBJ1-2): GAGVSQTPSNKVTEKGKYVELRCDPISGHTALYWYRQSLGQGPEFLIYFQGTGAADDSGLPNDRFFAVRPEGSVSTLKIQRTERGDSAVYLCASSPGGTNYGYTFGSGTRLTVV.

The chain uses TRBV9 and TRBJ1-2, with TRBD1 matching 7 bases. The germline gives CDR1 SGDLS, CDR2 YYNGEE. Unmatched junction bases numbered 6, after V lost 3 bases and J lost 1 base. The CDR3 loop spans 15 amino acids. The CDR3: CASSAGQDFNYGYTF. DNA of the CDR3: TGTGCCAGCAGCGCTGGACAGGATTTTAACTATGGCTACACCTTC.

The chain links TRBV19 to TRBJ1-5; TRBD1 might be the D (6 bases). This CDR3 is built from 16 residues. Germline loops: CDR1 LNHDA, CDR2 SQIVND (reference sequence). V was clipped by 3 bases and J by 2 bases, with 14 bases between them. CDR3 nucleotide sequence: TGTGCCAGTAGTATCTTTACAGGGAGGGGCAATCAGCCCCAGCATTTT. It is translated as CASSIFTGRGNQPQHF.

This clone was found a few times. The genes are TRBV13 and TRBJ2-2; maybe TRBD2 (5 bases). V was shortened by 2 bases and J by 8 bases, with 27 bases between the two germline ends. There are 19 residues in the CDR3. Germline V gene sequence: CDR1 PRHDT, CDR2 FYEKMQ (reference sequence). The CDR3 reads CASSLLVHTRGPSGGELFF. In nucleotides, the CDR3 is TGTGCCAGCAGCTTACTCGTCCACACTCGAGGACCCTCGGGAGGGGAGCTGTTTTTT.

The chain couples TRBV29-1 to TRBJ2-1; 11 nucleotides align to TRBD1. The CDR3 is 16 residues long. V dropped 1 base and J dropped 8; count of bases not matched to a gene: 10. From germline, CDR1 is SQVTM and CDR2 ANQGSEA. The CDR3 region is CSVEGGGQGARHEQFF. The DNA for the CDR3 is TGCAGCGTTGAAGGCGGCGGACAGGGGGCACGGCATGAGCAGTTCTTC.

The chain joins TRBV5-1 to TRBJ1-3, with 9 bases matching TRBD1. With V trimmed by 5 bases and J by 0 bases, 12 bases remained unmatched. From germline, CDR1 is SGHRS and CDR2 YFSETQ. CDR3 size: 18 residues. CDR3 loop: CASRDGTGWSLSGNTIYF. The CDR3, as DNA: TGCGCCAGCAGGGACGGGACAGGGTGGTCGCTCTCTGGAAACACCATATATTTT.

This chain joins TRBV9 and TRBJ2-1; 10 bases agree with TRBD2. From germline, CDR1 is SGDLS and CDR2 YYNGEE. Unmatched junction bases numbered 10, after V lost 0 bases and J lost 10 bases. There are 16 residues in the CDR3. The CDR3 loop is CASSVVSGGPLGEQFF. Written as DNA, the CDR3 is TGTGCCAGCAGCGTAGTTAGCGGGGGGCCCTTAGGGGAGCAGTTCTTC.

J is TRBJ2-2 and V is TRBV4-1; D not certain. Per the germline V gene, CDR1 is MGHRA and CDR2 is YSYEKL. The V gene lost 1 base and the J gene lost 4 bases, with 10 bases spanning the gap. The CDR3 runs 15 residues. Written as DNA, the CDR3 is TGCGCCAGCAGCCAAGTCTACAGTACCACCGGGGAGCTGTTTTTT. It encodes CASSQVYSTTGELFF.

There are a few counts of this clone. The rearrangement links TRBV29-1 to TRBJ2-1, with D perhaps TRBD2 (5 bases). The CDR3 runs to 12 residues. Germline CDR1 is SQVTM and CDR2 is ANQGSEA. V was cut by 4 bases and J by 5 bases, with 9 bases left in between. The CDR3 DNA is TGCAGCGTTGGAGGGCATCACAATGAGCAGTTCTTC. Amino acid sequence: CSVGGHHNEQFF.

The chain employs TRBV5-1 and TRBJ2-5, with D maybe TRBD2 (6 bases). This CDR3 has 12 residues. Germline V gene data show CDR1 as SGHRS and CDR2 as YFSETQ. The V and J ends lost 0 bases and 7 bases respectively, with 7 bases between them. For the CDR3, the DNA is TGCGCCAGCAGCTTGGCCGGGGGGACCCAGTACTTC. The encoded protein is CASSLAGGTQYF.